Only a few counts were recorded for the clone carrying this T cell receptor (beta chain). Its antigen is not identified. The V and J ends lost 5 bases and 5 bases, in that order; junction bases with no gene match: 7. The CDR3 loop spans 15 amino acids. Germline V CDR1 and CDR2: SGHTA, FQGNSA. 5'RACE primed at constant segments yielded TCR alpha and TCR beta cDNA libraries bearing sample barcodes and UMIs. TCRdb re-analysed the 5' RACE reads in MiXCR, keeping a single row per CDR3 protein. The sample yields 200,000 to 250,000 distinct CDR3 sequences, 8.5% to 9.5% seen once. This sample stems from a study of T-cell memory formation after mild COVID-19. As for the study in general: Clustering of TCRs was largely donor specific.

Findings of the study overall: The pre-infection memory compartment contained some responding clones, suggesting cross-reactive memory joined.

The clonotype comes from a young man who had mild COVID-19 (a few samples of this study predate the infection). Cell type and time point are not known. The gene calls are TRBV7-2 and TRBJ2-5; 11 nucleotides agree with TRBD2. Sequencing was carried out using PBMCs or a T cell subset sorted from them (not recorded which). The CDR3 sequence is CASSQMTSGAETQYF. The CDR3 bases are TGTGCCAGCAGCCAAATGACTAGCGGGGCCGAGACCCAGTACTTC.